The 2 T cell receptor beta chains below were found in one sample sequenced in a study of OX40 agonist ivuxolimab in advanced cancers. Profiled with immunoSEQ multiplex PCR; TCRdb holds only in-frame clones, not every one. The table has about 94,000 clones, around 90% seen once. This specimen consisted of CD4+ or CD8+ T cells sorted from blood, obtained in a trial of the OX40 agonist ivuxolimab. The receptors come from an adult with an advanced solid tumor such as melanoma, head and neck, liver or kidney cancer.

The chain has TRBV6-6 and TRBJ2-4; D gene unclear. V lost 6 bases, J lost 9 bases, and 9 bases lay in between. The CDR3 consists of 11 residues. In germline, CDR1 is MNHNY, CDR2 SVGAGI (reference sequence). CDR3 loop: CASSSSFIQYF. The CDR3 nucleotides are TGTGCCAGCAGCTCCTCCTTCATTCAGTACTTC.

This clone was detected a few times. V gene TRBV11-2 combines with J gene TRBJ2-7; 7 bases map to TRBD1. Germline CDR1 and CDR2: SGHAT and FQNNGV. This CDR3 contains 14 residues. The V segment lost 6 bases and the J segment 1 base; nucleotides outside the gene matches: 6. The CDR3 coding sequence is TGTGCCAGCAGGAGGGGACAGCCATCCTACGAGCAGTACTTC. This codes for CASRRGQPSYEQYF.